Below are 14 T cell receptor beta chains sequenced from a single sample in a study of vaccination effects on CD4 cells after COVID-19. Profiling relied on immunoSEQ multiplex PCR, and the TCRdb table lists in-frame clones only, not all of them. This repertoire shows roughly 68,000 clones, around 69% found once; its top ten account for roughly 1.6%. Under the ViraFEST assay, PBMC were stimulated with viral peptide pools so that antigen-specific CD4+ T cells expanded. Sequencing was performed afterwards. Having been cultured for around ten days, the cells underwent CD4+ T cell isolation. BNT162b2 vaccine or mRNA-1273 vaccine was given to participants in two doses. These receptors have no identified antigens. The material sequenced was CD4+ T cells from PBMCs cultured with HCoV-229E spike peptides, taken after COVID-19 vaccination. The receptors originated from a human donor who received a COVID-19 vaccine.

The chain combines TRBV7-2 with TRBJ1-5, with 7 positions matching TRBD1. V was pared by 2 bases and J by 1 base, with 2 bases of the junction left unmatched. The germline gives CDR1 SGHTA, CDR2 FQGNSA. The CDR3 is 15 residues long. CDR3 residues: CASSLKGGSNQPQHF. The CDR3, as DNA: TGTGCCAGCAGCTTAAAAGGGGGCAGCAATCAGCCCCAGCATTTT.

This sequence joins TRBV29-1 and TRBJ1-3; no firm D call. Trimming took 4 bases from V and 0 from J, leaving 10 bases between them. The CDR3 is made up of 14 amino acids. The germline V gene encodes CDR1 SQVTM and CDR2 ANQGSEA. The CDR3 spells CSVGVDSSGNTIYF. CDR3 DNA sequence: TGCAGCGTTGGGGTGGATAGCTCTGGAAACACCATATATTTT.

This clone was counted only a few times. V usage is TRBV10-1 and J usage is TRBJ2-1, with D possibly matching TRBD1 (7 bases). Germline lookup yields CDR1 WNHNN and CDR2 SYGVQD (reference sequence). The V end was cut by 7 bases, the J end by 10 bases, with 17 bases between. This CDR3 is built from 13 residues. The DNA of the CDR3 is TGCGCCAGCACCCCGATCGGGGGACAGGAGCAGTTCTTC. Amino acids: CASTPIGGQEQFF.

There are a few counts of this clone. The chain recombines TRBV18 with TRBJ2-7; 11 bases fit TRBD2. V shed 1 base and J 3 bases; nucleotides not matched to a gene: 5. Germline CDR1 KGHSH, CDR2 LQKENI. The CDR3 extends over 16 amino acids. CDR3 protein: CASSPQTSGEGYEQYV. As DNA, the CDR3 is TGTGCCAGCTCACCACAGACTAGCGGGGAGGGCTACGAGCAGTACGTC.

The chain joins TRBV9 to TRBJ2-1; no clear D. CDR1 is SGDLS, CDR2 YYNGEE, per germline. The germline V and J ends were trimmed by 0 bases and 1 base, with 2 bases remaining between them. CDR3 size: 13 residues. The DNA of the CDR3 is TGTGCCAGCAGCGTAGGGTCCTACAATGAGCAGTTCTTC. Protein product: CASSVGSYNEQFF.

This clone has more than one count but fewer than ten. The rearrangement uses TRBV7-7 and TRBJ2-2; D may be TRBD1 or TRBD2 (5 bases each). Germline assignment: CDR1 SSHAT and CDR2 FNYEAQ (reference sequence). Trimming took 7 bases from V and 0 from J, leaving 18 bases between them. This CDR3 has 17 amino acids. The CDR3 DNA reads TGTGCCAGCACCCCCTTAATGGGACGAACGAACACCGGGGAGCTGTTTTTT. It specifies CASTPLMGRTNTGELFF.

The chain links TRBV11-3 to TRBJ2-7, with D unresolved. Germline V gives CDR1 SGHNT, CDR2 YENEEA. The V end lost 0 bases, the J end lost 4 bases, and 10 bases lay between the germline ends. The CDR3 is made up of 14 amino acids. The CDR3 loop reads CASSLDLTPYEQYV. CDR3 coding DNA: TGTGCCAGCAGCTTAGATCTGACTCCTTACGAGCAGTACGTC.

V usage is TRBV5-5 and J usage is TRBJ2-7; 9 positions match TRBD1. With 4 bases clipped from V and 7 bases from J, the junction kept 9 bases outside the gene matches. Germline-derived CDR1 and CDR2 are SGHKS and YYEKEE (reference sequence). The CDR3 runs to 14 residues. CDR3 DNA sequence: TGTGCCAGCAGCGTGGGGGACAGGGTACGGGAGCAGTACGTC. Its protein product is CASSVGDRVREQYV.

This chain uses TRBV14 with TRBJ1-2; TRBD1 matches 9 bases. The germline gives CDR1 SGHDN, CDR2 FVKESK. The CDR3 is 16 amino acids. Losses at the gene ends were 0 bases for V and 7 bases for J; bases not matched to a gene: 9. CDR3: CASSQDLGQGRGGYTF. In DNA, the CDR3 is TGTGCCAGCAGCCAAGATCTGGGACAGGGTAGGGGTGGCTACACCTTC.

This clone was detected a few times. This chain uses TRBV5-6 with TRBJ2-2; 8 bases fit TRBD2. The CDR3 runs 16 residues. V dropped 1 base and J dropped 2; count of bases not matched to a gene: 4. Germline V gives CDR1 SGHDT, CDR2 YYEEEE. The CDR3 protein is CASSLRGGPNTGELFF. The CDR3 nucleotides are TGTGCCAGCAGCTTGCGGGGGGGGCCCAACACCGGGGAGCTGTTTTTT.

The chain combines TRBV5-1 with TRBJ1-1, with D perhaps matching TRBD1 (6 bases). CDR3 length equals 13 residues. Per germline, CDR1 SGHRS and CDR2 YFSETQ. Trimming shortened V by 3 bases and J by 4 bases, and 10 bases separated the two germline ends. The CDR3 DNA follows: TGCGCCAGCAGCTCTACAGGGACCACTGAAGCTTTCTTT. Protein: CASSSTGTTEAFF.

The chain carries TRBV19 and TRBJ2-1, with a tentative D call TRBD1 (5 bases). V lost 8 bases, J lost 3 bases, and 17 bases lay in between. Looked up from germline, CDR1 is LNHDA and CDR2 is SQIVND (reference sequence). CDR3 length equals 15 residues. The CDR3 DNA reads as TGTGCCAGTTCCCACAGGACGGCCAGCTACAATGAGCAGTTCTTC. Translated: CASSHRTASYNEQFF.

V and J are TRBV29-1 and TRBJ2-5, with D possibly TRBD1 on 6 matching bases. Germline V gene sequence: CDR1 SQVTM, CDR2 ANQGSEA. This CDR3 contains 12 residues. Trimming removed 7 bases from V and 4 bases from J, with 13 bases in between. This CDR3 reads CSATGTLETQYF. In nucleotides, the CDR3 is TGCAGCGCCACAGGGACGCTAGAGACCCAGTACTTC.

This clone occurred a few times. The chain uses TRBV6-1 and TRBJ1-2, with a weak D call TRBD1 (6 bases). With 1 base removed from V and 3 bases from J, the gap between germline ends came to 6 bases. Germline CDR1 and CDR2: MNHNS and SASEGT. The CDR3 is made up of 13 amino acids. The CDR3 DNA sequence: TGTGCCAGCAGTGAAGAGGGGGACTATGGCTACACCTTC. Its protein is CASSEEGDYGYTF.